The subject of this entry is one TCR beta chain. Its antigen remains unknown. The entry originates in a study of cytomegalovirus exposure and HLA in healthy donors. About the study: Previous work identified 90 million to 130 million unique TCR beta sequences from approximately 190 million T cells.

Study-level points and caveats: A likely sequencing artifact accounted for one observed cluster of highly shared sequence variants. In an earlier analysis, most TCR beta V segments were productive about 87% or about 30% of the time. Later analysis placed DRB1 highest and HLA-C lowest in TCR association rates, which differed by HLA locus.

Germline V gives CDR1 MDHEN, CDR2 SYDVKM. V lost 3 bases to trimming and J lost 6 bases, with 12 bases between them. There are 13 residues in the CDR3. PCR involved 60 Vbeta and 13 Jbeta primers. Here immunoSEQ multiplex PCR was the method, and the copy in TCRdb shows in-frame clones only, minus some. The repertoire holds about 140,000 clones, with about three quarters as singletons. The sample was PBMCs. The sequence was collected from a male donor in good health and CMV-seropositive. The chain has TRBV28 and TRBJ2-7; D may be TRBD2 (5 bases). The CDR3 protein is CASSLTSGSEQYF. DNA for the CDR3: TGTGCCAGCAGTTTGACTTCTGGGAGCGAGCAGTACTTC.